This T cell receptor beta chain was captured by sequencing in a study of T cells in Graves' hyperthyroidism and ophthalmopathy. Study at large: Upon initial diagnosis and before any treatment, peripheral blood was collected.

RNA transcripts provided the source from which TCR beta CDR3 regions were amplified. A set of HTBI primers served as the primers for a first-round RT-PCR of the TCR CDR3. Using its own MiXCR run on the multiplex PCR reads, TCRdb lists one record per CDR3 protein. This sample has 450,000 to 650,000 distinct CDR3 sequences; 20% to 25% occur once, and the top ten carry more than 20%. Germline-derived CDR1 and CDR2 are MNHEY and SVGEGT. The CDR3 spans 15 residues. V shed 4 bases and J shed 1 base, with 13 bases lying between them. Absent ophthalmopathy progression within 18 months defined stable Graves' hyperthyroidism. The study left out patients who had uncontrolled infection, other autoimmune disease, pregnancy or lactation. This clonotype appeared many times.

Source material: blood. The chain has TRBV6-2 or TRBV6-3 and TRBJ1-1, with a possible D match to TRBD1 (5 bases). This clonotype was sampled from a man aged 18 to 30 with Graves' hyperthyroidism. CDR3 sequence: CASSSWTNSNTEAFF. CDR3 in DNA: TGTGCCAGCAGTTCATGGACAAACTCGAACACTGAAGCTTTCTTT.